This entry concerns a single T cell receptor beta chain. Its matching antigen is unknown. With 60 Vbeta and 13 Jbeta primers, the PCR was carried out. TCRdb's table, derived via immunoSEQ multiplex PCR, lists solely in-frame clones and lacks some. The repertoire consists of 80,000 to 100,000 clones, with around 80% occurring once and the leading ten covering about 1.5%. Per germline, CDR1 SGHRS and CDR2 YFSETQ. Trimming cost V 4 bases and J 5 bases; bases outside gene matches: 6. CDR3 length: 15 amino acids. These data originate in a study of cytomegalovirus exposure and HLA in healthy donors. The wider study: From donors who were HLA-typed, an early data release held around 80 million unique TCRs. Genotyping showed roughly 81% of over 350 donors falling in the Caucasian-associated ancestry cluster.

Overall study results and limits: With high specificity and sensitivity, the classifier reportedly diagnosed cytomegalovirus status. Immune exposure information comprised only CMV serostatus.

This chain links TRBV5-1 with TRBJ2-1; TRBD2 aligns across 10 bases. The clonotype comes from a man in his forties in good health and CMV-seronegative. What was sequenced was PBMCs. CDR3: CASSTLAGGHNEQFF. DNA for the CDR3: TGCGCCAGCAGCACCTTAGCGGGGGGCCACAATGAGCAGTTCTTC.